The entry that follows covers one T cell receptor beta chain sequence. There is no known antigen for this receptor. The record has no base qualities; no much larger clone is one base away. The CDR3 holds 14 amino acids from the cysteine to the phenylalanine. Here the CDR3 DNA is all that survives: 42 bases in frame from base 1. From V the trimming removes 8 bases and from J it removes 7 bases, while the gene matches leave 12 bases of the junction unaccounted for. CDR1 is given as MDHEN and CDR2 as SYDVKM, both from the germline V gene. The protocol used for the library was RT-PCR. The reads were generated on an Illumina HiSeq 2500. The public reads were quality trimmed at Q25 with fastp and then assembled into clones with MiXCR by TCRdb, keeping productive beta chains. CDR3 protein sequences are deduplicated, and each keeps its most common genes and DNA. The sample has roughly 170,000 distinct CDR3 sequences on record, about 10% of them singletons. Roughly a tenth of the sample is taken by the ten largest.

The data derive from a study of response to subunit inactivated influenza vaccine listed by TCRdb under 2018. Concerning the study at large: Deep quantitative T cell receptor repertoire profiling was used in the study to track responses to a trivalent subunit inactivated influenza vaccine.

Here is what the overall study found, with its caveats: According to the authors, only a limited number of new T cells may be recruited by each seasonal influenza vaccination.

The sequenced sample was non-naive T cells sorted from PBMCs, obtained on the day of vaccination. What this sample's cell subset or site label stands for: memory T cell fraction. The clonotype was recovered from a man aged 45-65 years who received an inactivated influenza vaccine. Donor details come from another sample of the same person, matched by shared clones. The chain employs TRBV28 and TRBJ2-5, and TRBD1 matches 8 of the central bases. The DNA is as follows: TGTGCCAGCGGATATGACAGGGGCGGTCGGACCCAGTACTTC. It encodes CASGYDRGGRTQYF.